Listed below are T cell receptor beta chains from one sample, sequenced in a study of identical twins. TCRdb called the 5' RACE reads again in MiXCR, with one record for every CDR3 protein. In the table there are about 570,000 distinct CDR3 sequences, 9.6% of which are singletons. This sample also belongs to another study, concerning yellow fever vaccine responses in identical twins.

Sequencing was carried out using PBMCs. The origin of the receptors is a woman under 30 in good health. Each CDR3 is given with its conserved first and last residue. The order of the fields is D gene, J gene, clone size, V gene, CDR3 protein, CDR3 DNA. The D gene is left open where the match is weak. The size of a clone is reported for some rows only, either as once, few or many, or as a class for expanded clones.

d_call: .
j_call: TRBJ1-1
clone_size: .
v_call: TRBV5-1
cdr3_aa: CASSRGAMNTEAFF
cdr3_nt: TGCGCCAGCAGCAGGGGGGCCATGAACACTGAAGCTTTCTTT

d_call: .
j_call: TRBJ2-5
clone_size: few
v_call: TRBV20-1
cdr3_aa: CSAFEDSLGTQETQYF
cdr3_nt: TGCAGTGCGTTCGAGGACAGCCTCGGGACTCAAGAGACCCAGTACTTC

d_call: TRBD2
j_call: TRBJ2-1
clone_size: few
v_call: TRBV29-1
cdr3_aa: CSVEESRGSNPYNEQFF
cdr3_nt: TGCAGCGTTGAAGAGTCCCGCGGGAGTAACCCCTACAATGAGCAGTTCTTC

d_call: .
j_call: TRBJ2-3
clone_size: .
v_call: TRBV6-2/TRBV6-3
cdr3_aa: CASKRAIPTDTQYF
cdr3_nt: TGTGCCAGCAAACGCGCCATACCCACAGATACGCAGTATTTT

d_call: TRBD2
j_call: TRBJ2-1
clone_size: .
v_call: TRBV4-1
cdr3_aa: CASSQVTTSGGVGSYNEQFF
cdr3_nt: TGCGCCAGCAGCCAAGTCACGACTAGCGGGGGGGTGGGCTCCTACAATGAGCAGTTCTTC

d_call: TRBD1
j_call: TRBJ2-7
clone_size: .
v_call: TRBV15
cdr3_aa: CATGTGREQYF
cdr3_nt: TGTGCCACCGGGACAGGGCGCGAGCAGTACTTC

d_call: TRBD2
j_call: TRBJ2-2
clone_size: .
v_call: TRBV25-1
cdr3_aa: CASTLAETNTGELFF
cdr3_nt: TGTGCCAGCACTCTAGCGGAAACGAACACCGGGGAGCTGTTTTTT

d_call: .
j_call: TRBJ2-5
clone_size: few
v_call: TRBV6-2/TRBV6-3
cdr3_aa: CASSRTDQETQYF
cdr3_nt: TGTGCCAGCAGCCGAACAGACCAAGAGACCCAGTACTTC

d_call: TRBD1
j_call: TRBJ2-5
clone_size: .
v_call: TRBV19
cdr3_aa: CASNLGQGGETQYF
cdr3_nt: TGTGCCAGTAACTTAGGACAGGGTGGTGAGACCCAGTACTTC

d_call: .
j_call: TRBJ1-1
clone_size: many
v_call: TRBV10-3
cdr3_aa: CAMSREGKNTEAFF
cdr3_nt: TGTGCCATGTCCCGCGAGGGCAAGAACACTGAAGCTTTCTTT

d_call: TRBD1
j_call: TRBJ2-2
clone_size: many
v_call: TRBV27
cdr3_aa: CASSGRQGDGGELFF
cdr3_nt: TGTGCCAGCAGTGGGCGACAGGGGGACGGCGGGGAGCTGTTTTTT

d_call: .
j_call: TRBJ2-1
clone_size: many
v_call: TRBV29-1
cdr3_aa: CSVANRAYEQFF
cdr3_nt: TGCAGCGTAGCGAACAGGGCCTATGAGCAGTTCTTC

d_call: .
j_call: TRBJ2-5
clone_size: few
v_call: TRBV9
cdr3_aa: CASSVEGGGGSETQYF
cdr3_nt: TGTGCCAGCAGCGTAGAAGGGGGGGGCGGATCAGAGACCCAGTACTTC

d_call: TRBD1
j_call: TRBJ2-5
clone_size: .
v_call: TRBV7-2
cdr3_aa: CASSRLGTGKETQYF
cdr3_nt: TGTGCCAGCAGCCGTCTAGGGACAGGGAAAGAGACCCAGTACTTC

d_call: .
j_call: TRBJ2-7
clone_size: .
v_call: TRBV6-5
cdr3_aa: CASSYYSGVPSTLYEQYF
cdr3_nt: TGTGCCAGCAGTTATTATTCAGGGGTCCCCTCAACCTTATACGAGCAGTACTTC

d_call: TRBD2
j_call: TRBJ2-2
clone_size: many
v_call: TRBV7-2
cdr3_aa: CASSPGLANTGELFF
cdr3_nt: TGTGCCAGCAGCCCTGGACTAGCGAACACCGGGGAGCTGTTTTTT

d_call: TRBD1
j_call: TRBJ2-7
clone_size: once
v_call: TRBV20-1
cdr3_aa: CSAVDRDYEQYF
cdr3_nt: TGCAGTGCCGTCGACAGGGACTACGAGCAGTACTTC

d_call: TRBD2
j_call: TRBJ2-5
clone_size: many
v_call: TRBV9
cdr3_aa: CASSGRLAGETQYF
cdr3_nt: TGTGCCAGCAGCGGACGACTAGCGGGAGAGACCCAGTACTTC

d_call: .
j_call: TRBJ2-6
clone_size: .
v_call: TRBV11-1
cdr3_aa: CASSTGRSGRPGANVLTF
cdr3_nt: TGTGCCAGCAGCACTGGGCGGTCAGGGCGGCCTGGGGCCAACGTCCTGACTTTC

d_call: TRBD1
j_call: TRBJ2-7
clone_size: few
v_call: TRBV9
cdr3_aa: CASSEAGTGVYEQYF
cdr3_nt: TGTGCCAGCAGCGAGGCCGGGACAGGGGTATACGAGCAGTACTTC

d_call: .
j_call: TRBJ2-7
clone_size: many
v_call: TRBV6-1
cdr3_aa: CASRSGPSGRSYEQYF
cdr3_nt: TGTGCCAGCAGGTCGGGACCCTCCGGACGCTCCTACGAGCAGTACTTC

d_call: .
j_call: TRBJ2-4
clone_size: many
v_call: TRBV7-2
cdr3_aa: CASSSAQDRNIQYF
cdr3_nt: TGTGCCAGCAGCTCCGCTCAGGACAGAAACATTCAGTACTTC

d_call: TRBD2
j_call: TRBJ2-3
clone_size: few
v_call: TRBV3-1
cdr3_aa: CASSQLTGLDPDTQYF
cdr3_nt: TGTGCCAGCAGCCAACTAACAGGACTAGATCCAGATACGCAGTATTTT

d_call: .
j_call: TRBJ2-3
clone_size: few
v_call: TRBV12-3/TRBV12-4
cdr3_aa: CASSLTDPRGTQYF
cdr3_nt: TGTGCCAGCAGTTTAACGGACCCTAGGGGTACGCAGTATTTT

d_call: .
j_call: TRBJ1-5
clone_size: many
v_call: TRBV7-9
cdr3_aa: CASSFMGPGNQPQHF
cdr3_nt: TGTGCCAGCAGCTTCATGGGGCCGGGCAATCAGCCCCAGCATTTT

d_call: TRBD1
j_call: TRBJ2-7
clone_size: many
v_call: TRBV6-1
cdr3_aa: CASSGGPTGQQYF
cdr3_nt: TGTGCCAGCAGTGGAGGACCGACAGGGCAGCAGTACTTC

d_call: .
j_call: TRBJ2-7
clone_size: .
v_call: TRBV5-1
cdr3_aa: CASSLGSNPTEQYF
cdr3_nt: TGCGCCAGCAGCTTGGGTTCAAACCCGACCGAGCAGTACTTC

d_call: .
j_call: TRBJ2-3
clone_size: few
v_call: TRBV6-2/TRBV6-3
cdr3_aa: CASSYFGSTDTQYF
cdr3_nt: TGTGCCAGCAGTTATTTTGGGTCCACAGATACGCAGTATTTT

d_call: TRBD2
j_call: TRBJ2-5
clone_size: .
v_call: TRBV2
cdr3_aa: CASSEGERGARGTQYF
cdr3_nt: TGTGCCAGCAGTGAAGGGGAGCGGGGGGCCCGAGGGACCCAGTACTTC

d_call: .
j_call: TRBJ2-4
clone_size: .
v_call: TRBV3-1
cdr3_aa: CASSQDLKNIQYF
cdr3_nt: TGTGCCAGCAGCCAAGATCTCAAAAACATTCAGTACTTC

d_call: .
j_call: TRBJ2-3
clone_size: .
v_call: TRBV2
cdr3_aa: CASSAWEPGTDTQYF
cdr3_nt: TGTGCCAGCAGCGCGTGGGAACCGGGCACAGATACGCAGTATTTT

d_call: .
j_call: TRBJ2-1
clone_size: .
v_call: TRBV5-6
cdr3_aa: CASSFLVTEQFF
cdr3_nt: TGTGCCAGCAGCTTCTTGGTTACAGAGCAGTTCTTC

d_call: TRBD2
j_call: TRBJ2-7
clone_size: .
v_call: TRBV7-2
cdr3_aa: CASSLIAGVPVHEQYF
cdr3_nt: TGTGCCAGCAGCCTCATAGCGGGAGTCCCCGTACACGAGCAGTACTTC

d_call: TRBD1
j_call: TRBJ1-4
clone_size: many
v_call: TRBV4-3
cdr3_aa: CASSQVDRAGEKLFF
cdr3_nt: TGCGCCAGCAGCCAAGTTGACAGGGCGGGTGAAAAACTGTTTTTT

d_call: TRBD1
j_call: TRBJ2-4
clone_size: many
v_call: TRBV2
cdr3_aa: CASSEAGTVAKNIQYF
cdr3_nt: TGTGCCAGCAGTGAAGCCGGGACAGTAGCCAAAAACATTCAGTACTTC

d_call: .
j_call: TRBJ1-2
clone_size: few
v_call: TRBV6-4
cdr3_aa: CASSDSAGVPTYGYTF
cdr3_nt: TGTGCCAGCAGTGACTCGGCAGGGGTCCCTACTTATGGCTACACCTTC

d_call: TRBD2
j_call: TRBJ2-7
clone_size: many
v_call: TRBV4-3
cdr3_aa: CASSQVLAGLYEQYF
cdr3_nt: TGCGCCAGCAGCCAAGTGCTAGCGGGACTATACGAGCAGTACTTC

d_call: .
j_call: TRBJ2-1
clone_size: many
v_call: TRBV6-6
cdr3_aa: CASSPHNEQFF
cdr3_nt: TGTGCCAGCAGTCCCCACAATGAGCAGTTCTTC

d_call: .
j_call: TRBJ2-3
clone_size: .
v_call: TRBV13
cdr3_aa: CASRPRSRGGLGWSGDGDTQYF
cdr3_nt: TGTGCCAGCAGACCTAGGTCTCGGGGTGGGCTTGGGTGGTCGGGGGACGGAGATACGCAGTATTTT

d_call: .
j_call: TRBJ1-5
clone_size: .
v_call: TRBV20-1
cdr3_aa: CSAREAGTQHF
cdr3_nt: TGCAGTGCTAGAGAGGCGGGCACCCAGCATTTT

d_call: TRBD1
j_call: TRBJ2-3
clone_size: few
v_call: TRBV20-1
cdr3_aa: CSAQTGGAGNTQYF
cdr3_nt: TGCAGTGCCCAGACAGGGGGCGCGGGTAATACGCAGTATTTT